The clone carrying this TCR beta chain was recorded a few times. The antigen remains undetermined. This record belongs to a study of beta chain features in type 1 diabetes. The sequenced template was cDNA made from the entire isolated RNA. Here immunoSEQ multiplex PCR was the method, and the copy in TCRdb shows in-frame clones only, minus some. This table holds approximately 380,000 clones, around 15% found once. Findings and limits, study-wide: In comparison with healthy donors, patients had naive, central memory and Treg TCRB repertoires that appeared more similar. Cells with high TCR expression could be over-represented by cDNA sequencing.

V trimming: 6 bases; J trimming: 2 bases; junction bases outside the gene matches: 7. CDR3 length equals 14 residues. Looked up from germline, CDR1 is SGHRS and CDR2 is YFSETQ. This TCR was recovered from a woman between 18 and 29 years old in good health. This chain joins TRBV5-1 and TRBJ2-5, with 7 bases identical to TRBD1. What was sequenced was naive CD4+ T cells from blood. Here the CDR3 reads CASKGRGQQETQYF. DNA of the CDR3: TGCGCCAGCAAGGGTAGGGGGCAGCAAGAGACCCAGTACTTC.